These 2 T cell receptor beta chains share one sample of origin, sequenced in a study of shared clonotypes between healthy human individuals (dated by TCRdb to the early 2020s). The library was built by means of the immunoSEQ multiplex PCR assay. TCRdb mirrors the immuneACCESS table, restricted to in-frame sequences. Some clones are absent from its copies; in checked studies, under half trace to an unresolved V gene, and the reason for the others is unknown. The sample table records roughly 2,300,000 clones; around 90% of these occur just once. More than 0.35% of the sample belongs to the ten largest clones. The sequenced sample consisted of naive CD4+ T cells from PBMCs. Reading the label with the study, this specimen's cell subset or site is: CD45RA+ positively selected. Receptors were obtained from a man between 18 and 29 years old in good health. Some clones in this sample may be carry-over from other donors' samples.

The chain uses TRBV28 and TRBJ2-1; unclear D gene. The V and J ends lost 6 bases and 5 bases respectively, with 5 bases between them. The CDR3 consists of 11 residues. Germline V lookup: CDR1 MDHEN, CDR2 SYDVKM. The CDR3 DNA follows: TGTGCCAGCAGGCACCACAATGAGCAGTTCTTC. It translates to CASRHHNEQFF. The complete variable domain, with remaining parts taken from reference TRBV28 and TRBJ2-1, reads DVKVTQSSRYLVKRTGEKVFLECVQDMDHENMFWYRQDPGLGLRLIYFSYDVKMKEKGDIPEGYSVSREKKERFSLILESASTNQTSMYLCASRHHNEQFFGPGTRLTVL.

The genes are TRBV7-3 and TRBJ2-7; 8 bases match TRBD1. V gave up 5 bases and J gave up 2 bases; unmatched junction bases: 8. Germline V gene sequence: CDR1 SGHTA, CDR2 FQGTGA. The CDR3 has 15 amino acids. The CDR3 region has the DNA TGTGCCAGCAGCCCCACTATGGGACAGGCCTACGAGCAGTACTTC. Its translation is CASSPTMGQAYEQYF.